Shown below are 10 T cell receptor beta chains from a single sample sequenced in a study of human T cells and chemical hapten exposure. Each CDR3 protein gets one entry after TCRdb re-called the RACE reads with MiXCR. The table has tens of thousands of distinct CDR3 sequences, 9.9% seen once; the top ten hold 8% to 10%. The time point was: pre-sensitization, week 0. Specified treatment: therapeutic diphenylcyclopropenone sensitization with weekly scalp DPC. Sequenced material: whole blood, taken in connection with sensitization to the hapten diphenylcyclopropenone (DPC). All receptors come from a man in his forties or fifties with alopecia areata. Some clones in this sample may be carry-over from other donors' samples.

This clonotype was seen at least ten times. The chain uses TRBV20-1 and TRBJ1-5, with D unclear. The V end lost 0 bases, the J end lost 6 bases, and 6 bases lay between the germline ends. Germline loops: CDR1 DFQATT, CDR2 SNEGSKA (reference sequence). The CDR3 consists of 12 residues. CDR3 sequence reads: CSARERGQPQHF. As DNA, the CDR3 is TGCAGTGCTAGAGAACGAGGTCAGCCCCAGCATTTT.

The genes are TRBV11-1 and TRBJ2-1; tentatively, D is TRBD1 (5 bases). The CDR3 length is 15 residues. V lost 5 bases to trimming and J lost 0 bases, with 11 bases between them. CDR1 is SGHAT, CDR2 FQDESV, per germline (reference sequence). The CDR3 is CASSPQGDSYNEQFF. The CDR3 nucleotides are TGTGCCAGCAGCCCCCAGGGTGACTCCTACAATGAGCAGTTCTTC.

As to this clonotype: A read error is possible here, since a much larger clone lies one base away. The rearrangement links TRBV6-2 or TRBV6-3 to TRBJ2-6; D remains ambiguous. The length of the CDR3 is 11 residues. Germline V lookup: CDR1 MNHEY, CDR2 SVGEGT. Trimming shortened V by 8 bases and J by 12 bases, and 11 bases separated the two germline ends. The CDR3 DNA reads TGTGCCAGCGGTAATCGTGGCGTCCTGACTTTC. Translation: CASGNRGVLTF.

This clonotype was observed a handful of times. The chain uses TRBV27 and TRBJ2-1, with 12 bases lining up with TRBD2. The CDR3 length is 14 residues. Trimming removed 10 bases from V and 9 bases from J; junction bases left unmatched: 10. CDR1 MNHEY and CDR2 SMNVEV come from the germline V gene (reference sequence). The CDR3 DNA reads as TGTGCCACCTCGGGGCTAGCGGGAGGGGGTGAGCAGTTCTTC. Amino acid sequence: CATSGLAGGGEQFF.

This clonotype occurred a few times. The chain employs TRBV29-1 and TRBJ1-2; D ambiguous. This CDR3 spans 14 amino acids. In germline, CDR1 is SQVTM, CDR2 ANQGSEA. V was pared by 1 base and J by 6 bases, with 15 bases between. In nucleotides, the CDR3 is TGCAGCGTTGAAGCCCTGGCTACCTTCAATGGCTACACCTTC. Protein sequence: CSVEALATFNGYTF. Filled out from reference TRBV29-1 and TRBJ1-2, the complete variable domain reads SAVISQKPSRDICQRGTSLTIQCQVDSQVTMMFWYRQQPGQSLTLIATANQGSEATYESGFVIDKFPISRPNLTFSTLTVSNMSPEDSSIYLCSVEALATFNGYTFGSGTRLTVV.

This clonotype turned up a few times. The chain has TRBV28 and TRBJ2-7; tentative D call: TRBD1 (6 bases). Germline V gene data show CDR1 as MDHEN and CDR2 as SYDVKM. V shed 3 bases and J shed 8 bases, with 11 bases lying between them. This CDR3 has 12 residues. CDR3 coding DNA: TGTGCCAGCAGTTTGGCAGGGGCCCAGCAGTACTTC. Translating it yields CASSLAGAQQYF. The complete variable domain, with remaining parts taken from reference TRBV28 and TRBJ2-7, reads DVKVTQSSRYLVKRTGEKVFLECVQDMDHENMFWYRQDPGLGLRLIYFSYDVKMKEKGDIPEGYSVSREKKERFSLILESASTNQTSMYLCASSLAGAQQYFGPGTRLTVT.

This clonotype came up many times. This CDR3 reads CASSLSLSGKSLYEQYF. The CDR3 DNA is TGTGCCAGCAGTTTATCGCTGAGCGGAAAAAGCCTCTACGAGCAGTACTTC. The rearrangement joins TRBV27 to TRBJ2-7; a weak D match, TRBD2 (5 bases). Trimming shortened V by 0 bases and J by 3 bases, and 18 bases separated the two germline ends. This CDR3 has 17 amino acids. The germline gives CDR1 MNHEY, CDR2 SMNVEV (reference sequence).

At least ten counts were recorded for this clonotype. This chain links TRBV28 with TRBJ2-7; D possibly corresponds to TRBD1 (6 bases). The CDR3 spans 14 residues. Germline lookup yields CDR1 MDHEN and CDR2 SYDVKM. The V end lost 3 bases, the J end lost 2 bases, and 11 bases lay between the germline ends. The CDR3, as DNA: TGTGCCAGCAGTTTTATGGACAGCCCCTACGAGCAGTACTTC. Its translation is CASSFMDSPYEQYF.

The chain recombines TRBV7-2 with TRBJ2-3; 8 positions agree with TRBD2. Trimming took 8 bases from V and 0 from J; bases not matched to a gene: 7. Germline assignment: CDR1 SGHTA and CDR2 FQGNSA. The CDR3 extends over 15 amino acids. CDR3 in DNA: TGTGCCAGCCTGCTCGGGAGGGCTAGCACAGATACGCAGTATTTT. Its translation is CASLLGRASTDTQYF.

The sample holds many counts of this clonotype. The chain links TRBV7-2 to TRBJ2-1, with D perhaps being TRBD1 or TRBD2 (5 bases each). Germline values: CDR1 SGHTA, CDR2 FQGNSA. Trimming took 2 bases from V and 2 from J, leaving 10 bases between them. The CDR3 is made up of 15 amino acids. For the CDR3, the DNA is TGTGCCAGCAGCTTAAAGGGGAGCGCCTACAATGAGCAGTTCTTC. Its protein product is CASSLKGSAYNEQFF.